One sample yielded the 21 T cell receptor beta chains listed below, sequenced in a study of blood T cell repertoires in COVID-19. The assay was immunoSEQ multiplex PCR, and TCRdb's table has in-frame clones only and misses some. The table records 310,000 or so clones, around 90% of them present only once. The sequenced sample consisted of peripheral blood. These receptors originate from a man aged 25 to 40 with COVID-19, enrolled during active disease.

The chain uses TRBV10-3 and TRBJ1-2; 8 nucleotides match TRBD1. The J segment lost 5 bases and the V segment lost 4 bases, leaving 3 bases of the junction unmatched. The CDR3 is 13 residues long. Per the germline V gene, CDR1 is ENHRY and CDR2 is SYGVKD. The CDR3 bases are TGTGCCATCAGTGGACAGGGGCTTTATGGCTACACCTTC. Amino acid sequence: CAISGQGLYGYTF.

This chain links TRBV4-2 with TRBJ2-2, with TRBD2 matching 10 bases. This CDR3 comprises 16 residues. Trimming cost V 4 bases and J 3 bases; bases outside gene matches: 5. Germline V gene data show CDR1 as LGHNA and CDR2 as YNFKEQ. CDR3 nucleotide sequence: TGTGCCAGCAGCCTTGGGACTAGCGCGTACACCGGGGAGCTGTTTTTT. This translates into CASSLGTSAYTGELFF.

This clone was seen just once. V is TRBV27 and J is TRBJ1-4; 7 bases agree with TRBD1. The ends lost 6 bases at V and 3 bases at J; junction bases unmatched: 13. The germline V gene encodes CDR1 MNHEY and CDR2 SMNVEV (reference sequence). CDR3 length: 17 amino acids. The CDR3 protein is CASRHSAGGSSNEKLFF. The CDR3 DNA follows: TGTGCCAGCAGACACTCCGCAGGGGGATCCTCTAATGAAAAACTGTTTTTT.

This chain links TRBV5-1 with TRBJ1-1; D unclear. The germline V gene encodes CDR1 SGHRS and CDR2 YFSETQ. The CDR3 has 13 amino acids. V lost 0 bases and J 0 bases, leaving 3 bases between the germline ends. CDR3 amino acids: CASSLGVNTEAFF. The CDR3 nucleotides are TGCGCCAGCAGCTTGGGAGTGAACACTGAAGCTTTCTTT.

The genes are TRBV7-9 and TRBJ1-1; a weak D match, TRBD1 (6 bases). The V end lost 4 bases, the J end lost 0 bases, and 9 bases lay between the germline ends. CDR1 is SEHNR, CDR2 FQNEAQ, per germline (reference sequence). This CDR3 region has 14 residues. CDR3: CASSSDRLNTEAFF. The CDR3 DNA reads TGTGCCAGCAGCTCCGACAGGCTGAACACTGAAGCTTTCTTT.

J is TRBJ2-7 and V is TRBV30; D perhaps matches TRBD2 (5 bases). CDR3 length: 12 residues. Between the trimmed V and J ends, which lost 8 bases and 2 bases, there was a span of 13 bases. In germline, CDR1 is GTSNPN, CDR2 SVGIG (reference sequence). The CDR3 DNA is TGTGCCCGGGCCTCGGGGACCTACGAGCAGTACTTC. This gives the protein CARASGTYEQYF.

The J gene is TRBJ2-2, the V gene TRBV27, with D possibly being TRBD1 (6 bases). This CDR3 contains 19 residues. V was trimmed by 1 base and J by 5 bases, leaving 23 bases between them. The germline V gene has CDR1 MNHEY and CDR2 SMNVEV (reference sequence). The chain's CDR3 is CASSLLGWDILRWTGELFF. The DNA for the CDR3 is TGTGCCAGCAGTTTATTAGGATGGGACATATTACGGTGGACCGGGGAGCTGTTTTTT.

The V call is TRBV11-2, the J call TRBJ2-7; D is perhaps TRBD1 (5 bases). There are 12 residues in the CDR3. CDR1 and CDR2 from the germline V gene are SGHAT and FQNNGV. V lost 4 bases and J lost 6, with 10 bases in between. CDR3 sequence (DNA): TGTGCCAGCAGCTACCTCAGGGTCGAGCAGTACTTC. Amino acids: CASSYLRVEQYF.

V is TRBV6-5 and J is TRBJ2-5; 11 nucleotides line up with TRBD2. The CDR3 spans 14 residues. Losses at the gene ends were 6 bases for V and 4 bases for J; bases not matched to a gene: 4. Germline V gene lookup returns CDR1 MNHEY and CDR2 SVGAGI. For the CDR3, the DNA is TGTGCCAGCAGGGGACTAGCGGTCGCAGAGACCCAGTACTTC. Its protein product is CASRGLAVAETQYF.

This rearrangement joins TRBV24-1 to TRBJ2-5, with 8 bases that match TRBD1. From germline, CDR1 is KGHDR and CDR2 SFDVKD. This CDR3 region has 17 residues. V trimming: 4 bases; J trimming: 5 bases; junction bases outside the gene matches: 14. The CDR3 loop is CATSEGQGGNRKETQYF. In DNA, the CDR3 is TGTGCCACCAGTGAAGGACAGGGTGGGAACCGAAAGGAGACCCAGTACTTC.

This clone has only one observation. The chain has TRBV6-5 and TRBJ2-7; no reliable D call. The CDR3 is 14 residues long. V shed 0 bases and J shed 3 bases, with 9 bases lying between them. CDR1 and CDR2 (germline): MNHEY, SVGAGI. The chain's CDR3 is CASSYSEENYEQYF. The CDR3 nucleotides are TGTGCCAGCAGTTACTCCGAGGAAAACTACGAGCAGTACTTC.

V gene TRBV6-2 or TRBV6-3 combines with J gene TRBJ2-7; a possible D gene is TRBD1 (6 bases). V shed 4 bases and J shed 1 base, with 11 bases lying between them. The CDR3 is 14 residues long. Germline V gene lookup returns CDR1 MNHEY and CDR2 SVGEGT. The CDR3 is CASSWQGGSYEQYF. The CDR3 nucleotides are TGTGCCAGCAGTTGGCAAGGGGGATCCTACGAGCAGTACTTC.

This clone has a handful of counts. The chain couples TRBV4-3 to TRBJ2-7, with TRBD2 as a possible D gene (5 bases). The CDR3 has 15 amino acids. Trimming took off 0 bases at V and 3 bases at J, with 12 bases between the two ends. Germline V CDR1 and CDR2: LGHNA, YSLEER. As DNA, the CDR3 is TGCGCCAGCAGCCAAGAGCGGACCGGACTCTACGAGCAGTACTTC. Translated: CASSQERTGLYEQYF.

V gene TRBV7-9 combines with J gene TRBJ1-1, with D maybe TRBD1 (6 bases). The CDR3 is made up of 17 amino acids. Per the germline V gene, CDR1 is SEHNR and CDR2 is FQNEAQ (reference sequence). Deletions cut 0 bases from V and 4 bases from J, with 18 bases between. CDR3 DNA sequence: TGTGCCAGCAGCTTAGCGGCGTCCGGGACACTTAGCACTGAAGCTTTCTTT. This translates into CASSLAASGTLSTEAFF.

The chain couples TRBV6-2 or TRBV6-3 to TRBJ2-7, with 10 bases identical to TRBD1. V shed 0 bases and J 0 bases; nucleotides not matched to a gene: 5. Germline V CDR1 and CDR2: MNHEY, SVGEGT. The CDR3 runs to 17 residues. The chain's CDR3 is CASSYSGWDRGSYEQYF. The CDR3 coding sequence is TGTGCCAGCAGTTACTCGGGCTGGGACAGGGGCTCCTACGAGCAGTACTTC.

The chain uses TRBV18 and TRBJ2-3; D call uncertain. Germline lookup yields CDR1 KGHSH and CDR2 LQKENI. The CDR3 covers 12 residues. Trimming removed 3 bases from V and 4 bases from J, with 5 bases in between. CDR3 nucleotides: TGTGCCAGCTCACCCGGTCCAGATACGCAGTATTTT. Protein: CASSPGPDTQYF. Full variable domain (remainder filled in from reference TRBV18 and TRBJ2-3): NAGVMQNPRHLVRRRGQEARLRCSPMKGHSHVYWYRQLPEEGLKFMVYLQKENIIDESGMPKERFSAEFPKEGPSILRIQQVVRGDSAAYFCASSPGPDTQYFGPGTRLTVL.

This chain joins TRBV27 and TRBJ1-1, with D perhaps matching TRBD1 (5 bases). The V gene lost 6 bases and the J gene lost 1 base, with 9 bases spanning the gap. CDR1 MNHEY and CDR2 SMNVEV come from the germline V gene (reference sequence). The CDR3 loop spans 13 amino acids. The DNA for the CDR3 is TGTGCCAGCAGGACCCAGGGGAACACTGAAGCTTTCTTT. Translating gives CASRTQGNTEAFF.

V gene TRBV7-9 combines with J gene TRBJ2-3; perhaps TRBD2 as D (6 bases). The V gene lost 1 base and the J gene lost 0 bases, with 11 bases spanning the gap. The length of the CDR3 is 16 residues. In germline, CDR1 is SEHNR, CDR2 FQNEAQ (reference sequence). CDR3 DNA: TGTGCCAGCAGCTTAGTGGCAGGGACTAGCACAGATACGCAGTATTTT. This encodes CASSLVAGTSTDTQYF.

This chain uses TRBV4-3 with TRBJ2-1; 12 bases are a match to TRBD1. This CDR3 has 15 amino acids. CDR1 is LGHNA and CDR2 is YSLEER in the germline V gene. J was trimmed by 8 bases and V by 6 bases; bases with no gene match: 8. The CDR3 sequence: CASRAGTGGADEQFF. The CDR3 DNA follows: TGCGCCAGCAGGGCCGGGACAGGGGGCGCGGATGAGCAGTTCTTC.

This clone was detected only once. V and J are TRBV19 and TRBJ2-7; TRBD1 might be the D (5 bases). CDR3 length: 13 residues. Trimming left V 3 bases short and J 4 bases short, with 10 bases between. The V gene's germline CDR1 is LNHDA and CDR2 SQIVND (reference sequence). The CDR3 sequence: CASSITGQYEQYF. DNA of the CDR3: TGTGCCAGTAGTATTACTGGACAATACGAGCAGTACTTC. The full variable domain, in which reference TRBV19 and TRBJ2-7 provide the parts outside the CDR3, is DGGITQSPKYLFRKEGQNVTLSCEQNLNHDAMYWYRQDPGQGLRLIYYSQIVNDFQKGDIAEGYSVSREKKESFPLTVTSAQKNPTAFYLCASSITGQYEQYFGPGTRLTVT.

The chain joins TRBV4-2 to TRBJ1-2; no clear D gene. The germline CDR1 and CDR2 sequences are LGHNA and YNFKEQ. The ends were cut back, 5 bases at V and 0 bases at J, with 7 bases in the middle. The CDR3 covers 13 residues. For the CDR3, the DNA is TGTGCCAGCAGCGCCGGGACTAACTATGGCTACACCTTC. Residues: CASSAGTNYGYTF.